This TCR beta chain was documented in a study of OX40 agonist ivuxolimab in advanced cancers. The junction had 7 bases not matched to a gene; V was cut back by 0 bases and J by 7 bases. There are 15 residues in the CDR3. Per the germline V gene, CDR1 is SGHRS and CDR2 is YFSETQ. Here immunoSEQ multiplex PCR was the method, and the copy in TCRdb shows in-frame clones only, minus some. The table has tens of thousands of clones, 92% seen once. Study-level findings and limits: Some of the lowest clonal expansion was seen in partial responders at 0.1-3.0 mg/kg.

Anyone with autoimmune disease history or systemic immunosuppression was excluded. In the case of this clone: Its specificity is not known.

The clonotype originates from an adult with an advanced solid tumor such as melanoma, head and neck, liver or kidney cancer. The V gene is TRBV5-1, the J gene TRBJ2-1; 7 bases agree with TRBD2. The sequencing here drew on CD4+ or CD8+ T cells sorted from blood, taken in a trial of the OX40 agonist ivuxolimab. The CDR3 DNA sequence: TGCGCCAGCAGCTTGGGGCCGGGAGGAATTAATGAGCAGTTCTTC. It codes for CASSLGPGGINEQFF.